This entry is about one T cell receptor beta chain. Its antigen remains unknown. It was by 5'RACE template switching with UMIs that TCR beta cDNA was made. TCRdb reprocessed the 5' RACE reads and stores each CDR3 protein as one record, lacking DNA. The sample includes about 150,000 distinct CDR3 sequences. This CDR3 has 17 amino acids. Germline V lookup: CDR1 SGHAT, CDR2 FQNNGV. These data are taken from a study of T cells expressing NK-cell markers. Study in general: Seven of the eight sequenced donors were HCMV-seropositive; one was seronegative. Study conclusions and caveats: Six or seven donors carried dominant NKG2C+ clonotypes that made up about 1.0-7.0% of their CD8+ T cells. Also leading the CD3+CD56-NKG2C+ fraction in a handful of donors were these clonotypes.

J is TRBJ2-1 and V is TRBV11-2; TCRdb returns TRBD2, unconfirmable since there is no DNA. The sequenced sample consisted of blood T cells: a sorted CD56 or NKG2C T cell subset, CD4+ or CD8+ T cells, or bulk PBMC T cells (not recorded which). The TCR comes from a woman aged 50 to 60 in good health. The CDR3 protein is CASSLDLILADYNEQFF.